These 21 T cell receptor beta chains originate from one sample sequenced in a study of shared clonotypes between healthy human individuals. Profiled with immunoSEQ multiplex PCR; TCRdb holds only in-frame clones, not every one. In the table there are about 2.1 million clones, 93% of which are singletons. Terminally differentiated effector memory CD45RA+ cells were excluded by CCR7 positive selection of CD45RO-negative cells. The sequencing input was naive CD8+ T cells from PBMCs. The receptors were sampled from a man between 18 and 29 years old in good health. Some clones in this sample may be carry-over from other donors' samples.

The gene calls are TRBV7-3 and TRBJ1-1, with 7 bases that match TRBD1. This CDR3 spans 13 amino acids. Germline CDR1 is SGHTA and CDR2 is FQGTGA. J lost 3 bases, V lost 5 bases, and 3 bases had no gene match. CDR3 sequence reads: CASSPQGDTEAFF. Written as DNA, the CDR3 is TGTGCCAGCAGCCCGCAGGGGGACACTGAAGCTTTCTTT.

The gene calls are TRBV6-6 and TRBJ2-2, with 7 bases aligning to TRBD1. The CDR3 runs 15 residues. Germline CDR1 is MNHNY and CDR2 is SVGAGI (reference sequence). J lost 5 bases, V lost 6 bases, and 9 bases had no gene match. The CDR3 protein is CASSSLGTATGELFF. As DNA, the CDR3 is TGTGCCAGCAGCTCGCTCGGGACAGCTACCGGGGAGCTGTTTTTT.

The chain couples TRBV11-1 to TRBJ2-3; tentative D call: TRBD1 (6 bases). The ends were cut back, 2 bases at V and 3 bases at J, with 15 bases in the middle. This CDR3 is built from 16 residues. Germline assignment: CDR1 SGHAT and CDR2 FQDESV (reference sequence). The CDR3 nucleotides are TGTGCCAGCAGCTTACGCAGGGGAGCCGGGACAGATACGCAGTATTTT. As protein: CASSLRRGAGTDTQYF.

CDR3 DNA: TGTGCCAGCAGCTTAGAGTCGACTAGCGGGAGGGTACACAATGAGCAGTTCTTC. It specifies CASSLESTSGRVHNEQFF. This rearrangement joins TRBV7-9 to TRBJ2-1, with TRBD2 identical over 14 bases. V lost 1 base, J lost 5 bases, and 7 bases stayed unmatched. This CDR3 region has 18 residues. Germline V gives CDR1 SEHNR, CDR2 FQNEAQ (reference sequence).

This chain connects TRBV30 to TRBJ1-5; a weak D match, TRBD1 (6 bases). CDR1 and CDR2 from the germline V gene are GTSNPN and SVGIG (reference sequence). Trimming took off 2 bases at V and 0 bases at J, with 20 bases between the two ends. The length of the CDR3 is 18 residues. In DNA, the CDR3 is TGTGCCTGGAGTATGATTCACCCGGACAGTTATAGCAATCAGCCCCAGCATTTT. This sequence encodes CAWSMIHPDSYSNQPQHF.

The rearrangement links TRBV5-1 to TRBJ2-7, with D perhaps assigned TRBD1 or TRBD2 (7 bases each). Germline V gene lookup returns CDR1 SGHRS and CDR2 YFSETQ. Trimming pared 5 bases from V and 6 bases from J, leaving 33 bases between. The CDR3 is made up of 19 amino acids. The CDR3 protein is CASSSEGWDRLARSVEQYF. The CDR3 DNA follows: TGCGCCAGCAGTTCAGAAGGCTGGGACAGACTAGCCCGGAGTGTCGAGCAGTACTTC.

The rearrangement links TRBV9 to TRBJ2-1; TRBD2 aligns across 12 bases. CDR3 length equals 17 residues. Germline trimming cut 3 bases from V and 5 bases from J; bases unmatched to any gene: 9. Germline-derived CDR1 and CDR2 are SGDLS and YYNGEE. The DNA of the CDR3 is TGTGCCAGCAGCGGCTCCCTAGCGGGAGGGCCTGACAATGAGCAGTTCTTC. Translation: CASSGSLAGGPDNEQFF.

The V gene is TRBV21-1, the J gene TRBJ1-5; the table names TRBD1, a call not compared with the DNA. TRBV21-1 has pseudogene status. CDR3 length: 15 amino acids. The CDR3 region has the DNA TGTGCCAGCAACCCAGGGGATGTGGGCAATCAGCCCCAGCATTTT. This encodes CASNPGDVGNQPQHF.

The chain uses TRBV4-1 and TRBJ1-1; D is unclear. The germline V gene encodes CDR1 MGHRA and CDR2 YSYEKL. The V end lost 0 bases, the J end lost 0 bases, and 14 bases lay between the germline ends. This CDR3 spans 17 amino acids. The CDR3 sequence: CASSQDYPGLLNTEAFF. For the CDR3, the DNA is TGCGCCAGCAGCCAAGATTATCCCGGACTCTTGAACACTGAAGCTTTCTTT.

The chain is built from TRBV9 and TRBJ2-5; D may be TRBD1 (5 bases). V lost 4 bases to trimming and J lost 5 bases, with 18 bases between them. This CDR3 contains 15 residues. CDR1 and CDR2 from the germline V gene are SGDLS and YYNGEE. CDR3 in amino acids: CASSPTPWKGETQYF. CDR3 DNA sequence: TGTGCCAGCAGCCCTACCCCGTGGAAGGGGGAGACCCAGTACTTC.

This clone came up once. The gene calls are TRBV5-5 and TRBJ1-4; D is undetermined. The germline V gene encodes CDR1 SGHKS and CDR2 YYEKEE (reference sequence). The V and J ends lost 4 bases and 12 bases respectively, with 13 bases between them. The CDR3 has 12 residues. The chain's CDR3 is CASSDRGRQLFF. CDR3 sequence (DNA): TGTGCCAGCAGCGACCGAGGGCGCCAACTGTTTTTT. Complete variable domain (other parts from reference TRBV5-5 and TRBJ1-4): DAGVTQSPTHLIKTRGQQVTLRCSPISGHKSVSWYQQVLGQGPQFIFQYYEKEERGRGNFPDRFSARQFPNYSSELNVNALLLGDSALYLCASSDRGRQLFFGSGTQLSVL.

With respect to this clone: A read error may account for a junction end that differs from germline. The chain recombines TRBV27 with TRBJ2-3; 7 bases agree with TRBD2. The germline V gene encodes CDR1 MNHEY and CDR2 SMNVEV (reference sequence). The CDR3 runs to 15 residues. CDR3 residues: CASSPTPLAGVFTLF. The CDR3 DNA reads as TGTGCCAGCAGTCCGACCCCCTTGGCGGGAGTTTTTACTTTGTTT.

The chain links TRBV9 to TRBJ2-6, with D perhaps matching TRBD1 (6 bases). The length of the CDR3 is 17 residues. The V end lost 0 bases, the J end lost 1 base, and 11 bases lay between the germline ends. CDR1 SGDLS and CDR2 YYNGEE come from the germline V gene. CDR3 in DNA: TGTGCCAGCAGCGTAGACCCACAGGGTTCTGGGGCCAACGTCCTGACTTTC. It specifies CASSVDPQGSGANVLTF.

In this sample, this clone turned up once. The chain links TRBV5-1 to TRBJ2-3; 9 bases match TRBD2. In germline, CDR1 is SGHRS, CDR2 YFSETQ. V lost 4 bases, J lost 2 bases, and 14 bases stayed unmatched. The CDR3 loop spans 18 amino acids. The CDR3 bases are TGCGCCAGCAGCCCCGCCTGGATTACTAGCGGGCCCACAGATACGCAGTATTTT. Its translation: CASSPAWITSGPTDTQYF.

The V call is TRBV29-1, the J call TRBJ2-7; 8 positions match TRBD2. The CDR3 totals 14 residues. Germline-derived CDR1 and CDR2 are SQVTM and ANQGSEA. Germline trimming cut 3 bases from V and 3 bases from J; bases unmatched to any gene: 7. CDR3 protein: CSVEGQAGDYEQYF. In DNA form, the CDR3 reads TGCAGCGTTGAGGGGCAAGCGGGGGACTACGAGCAGTACTTC.

This clone was observed a handful of times. The V and J genes are TRBV27 and TRBJ2-2; 7 nucleotides align to TRBD2. The CDR3 runs to 15 residues. CDR1 is MNHEY, CDR2 SMNVEV, per germline (reference sequence). J lost 3 bases, V lost 4 bases, and 5 bases had no gene match. The CDR3 coding sequence is TGTGCCAGCAGTTCCCCCCGGGAGGACACCGGGGAGCTGTTTTTT. This sequence encodes CASSSPREDTGELFF.

The CDR3 region has the DNA TGTGCCAGCAGCGGCGGCGGGGGTTCCGGTGAGCAGTTCTTC. It translates to CASSGGGGSGEQFF. The chain links TRBV9 to TRBJ2-1; 7 bases map to TRBD2. The J segment lost 9 bases and the V segment lost 3 bases, leaving 9 bases of the junction unmatched. The CDR3 sequence is 14 residues long. In germline, CDR1 is SGDLS, CDR2 YYNGEE.

The V gene is TRBV11-2, the J gene TRBJ1-2; the match to TRBD1 covers 9 bases. The CDR3 sequence is 18 residues long. Germline V gene lookup returns CDR1 SGHAT and CDR2 FQNNGV. The ends lost 1 base at V and 0 bases at J; junction bases unmatched: 9. The CDR3, as DNA: TGTGCCAGCAGCTTAGTAGGACAGGGGCGAGTTTCTAACTATGGCTACACCTTC. Protein product: CASSLVGQGRVSNYGYTF. Looking up the rest from reference TRBV11-2 and TRBJ1-2 gives the full variable domain: EAGVAQSPRYKIIEKRQSVAFWCNPISGHATLYWYQQILGQGPKLLIQFQNNGVVDDSQLPKDRFSAERLKGVDSTLKIQPAKLEDSAVYLCASSLVGQGRVSNYGYTFGSGTRLTVV.

The rearrangement uses TRBV14 and TRBJ1-3, with D unclear. CDR1 is SGHDN and CDR2 is FVKESK in the germline V gene. Trimming took off 0 bases at V and 4 bases at J, with 13 bases between the two ends. This CDR3 contains 16 residues. The chain's CDR3 is CASSQDLRVWGNTIYF. In DNA, the CDR3 is TGTGCCAGCAGCCAAGATCTACGGGTCTGGGGAAACACCATATATTTT.

The chain employs TRBV9 and TRBJ1-1; D is ambiguous. This CDR3 comprises 15 residues. V shed 4 bases and J shed 1 base, with 14 bases lying between them. CDR1 and CDR2 from the germline V gene are SGDLS and YYNGEE. CDR3: CASSHDGDGNTEAFF. The CDR3 bases are TGTGCCAGCAGCCATGACGGAGACGGGAACACTGAAGCTTTCTTT.

The V and J genes are TRBV5-1 and TRBJ1-1, with D uncertain. V dropped 3 bases and J dropped 0 bases, with 12 bases sitting between them. This CDR3 is built from 15 residues. Germline assignment: CDR1 SGHRS and CDR2 YFSETQ. CDR3 bases: TGCGCCAGCAGCTCCGGGATGTCCATGAACACTGAAGCTTTCTTT. Translated: CASSSGMSMNTEAFF. The full variable domain, completed using reference TRBV5-1 and TRBJ1-1, is KAGVTQTPRYLIKTRGQQVTLSCSPISGHRSVSWYQQTPGQGLQFLFEYFSETQRNKGNFPGRFSGRQFSNSRSEMNVSTLELGDSALYLCASSSGMSMNTEAFFGQGTRLTVV.